Presented here are 6 T cell receptor beta chains from one specimen sequenced in a study of OX40 agonist ivuxolimab in advanced cancers. Method: immunoSEQ multiplex PCR; TCRdb's copy keeps in-frame clones and lacks some. The table has tens of thousands of clones, 75% to 90% seen once. Material: CD4+ or CD8+ T cells sorted from blood, obtained in a trial of the OX40 agonist ivuxolimab. The receptor set was obtained from an adult with an advanced solid tumor such as melanoma, head and neck, liver or kidney cancer.

V and J are TRBV27 and TRBJ2-1; D is possibly TRBD1 or TRBD2 (6 bases each). Germline V gene data show CDR1 as MNHEY and CDR2 as SMNVEV (reference sequence). The CDR3 spans 15 residues. Trimming cost V 7 bases and J 0 bases, with 13 bases left between them. The CDR3 region is CASTAGGSSYNEQFF. The DNA of the CDR3 is TGTGCCAGCACCGCCGGGGGCAGCTCCTACAATGAGCAGTTCTTC.

The rearrangement uses TRBV13 and TRBJ2-3; no firm D call. The CDR3 is 11 amino acids. From germline, CDR1 is PRHDT and CDR2 FYEKMQ (reference sequence). V shed 5 bases and J shed 10 bases, with 10 bases lying between them. The DNA of the CDR3 is TGTGCCAGCAGCCTAGATGACGCGCAGTATTTT. It yields the protein CASSLDDAQYF.

V gene TRBV27 combines with J gene TRBJ1-1; no definite D call. Germline V gene sequence: CDR1 MNHEY, CDR2 SMNVEV (reference sequence). CDR3 length: 11 residues. V was trimmed by 10 bases and J by 4 bases, leaving 10 bases between them. The CDR3 bases are TGTGCCACCTCCCGGGGCACTGAAGCTTTCTTT. Amino acid sequence: CATSRGTEAFF.

V gene TRBV27 combines with J gene TRBJ1-1; D not certain. The CDR3 is made up of 14 amino acids. Germline values: CDR1 MNHEY, CDR2 SMNVEV (reference sequence). The V gene lost 1 base and the J gene lost 4 bases, with 10 bases spanning the gap. The CDR3 region is CASSLLAGSTEAFF. The CDR3 region has the DNA TGTGCCAGCAGTTTATTAGCGGGGTCCACTGAAGCTTTCTTT.

This clone was recorded many times. J is TRBJ2-7 and V is TRBV7-9, with 10 bases identical to TRBD1. The length of the CDR3 is 14 residues. Germline-derived CDR1 and CDR2 are SEHNR and FQNEAQ (reference sequence). After removal of 6 bases from V and 4 bases from J, the junction contained 6 bases not matched to a gene. CDR3 DNA: TGTGCCAGCAGTCTACCGGGACAGGGGTACGAGCAGTACTTC. Amino acid sequence: CASSLPGQGYEQYF.

The V call is TRBV19, the J call TRBJ1-1; D unclear. Germline V CDR1 and CDR2: LNHDA, SQIVND (reference sequence). Trimming shortened V by 7 bases and J by 5 bases, and 11 bases separated the two germline ends. This CDR3 is 12 amino acids long. The CDR3 coding sequence is TGTGCCAGTACGATGGGAGTAACTGAAGCTTTCTTT. Amino acids: CASTMGVTEAFF.